This T cell receptor (beta chain) emerged from a study of sequential checkpoint blockade in melanoma. Regarding treatment: randomized to nivolumab then ipilimumab (arm A) or the reverse (arm B). Within the sample, this clone is large. The germline V gene encodes CDR1 MDHEN and CDR2 SYDVKM. V was pared by 6 bases and J by 8 bases, with 10 bases of the junction left unmatched. CDR3 size: 15 residues. The protocol was immunoSEQ multiplex PCR, while the TCRdb copy is restricted to in-frame clones and leaves out a portion. The data contain fewer than 1,500 clones, roughly a quarter of them singletons. The rearrangement uses TRBV28 and TRBJ2-3, with 11 bases matching TRBD2. The specimen was tumor tissue (inferred from file names), collected from a patient given nivolumab and ipilimumab in sequence. The clonotype was recovered from a human donor with melanoma. The CDR3: CASSPGASGRSTQYF. The CDR3 DNA reads TGTGCCAGCAGCCCCGGGGCTAGCGGGAGGAGTACGCAGTATTTT.